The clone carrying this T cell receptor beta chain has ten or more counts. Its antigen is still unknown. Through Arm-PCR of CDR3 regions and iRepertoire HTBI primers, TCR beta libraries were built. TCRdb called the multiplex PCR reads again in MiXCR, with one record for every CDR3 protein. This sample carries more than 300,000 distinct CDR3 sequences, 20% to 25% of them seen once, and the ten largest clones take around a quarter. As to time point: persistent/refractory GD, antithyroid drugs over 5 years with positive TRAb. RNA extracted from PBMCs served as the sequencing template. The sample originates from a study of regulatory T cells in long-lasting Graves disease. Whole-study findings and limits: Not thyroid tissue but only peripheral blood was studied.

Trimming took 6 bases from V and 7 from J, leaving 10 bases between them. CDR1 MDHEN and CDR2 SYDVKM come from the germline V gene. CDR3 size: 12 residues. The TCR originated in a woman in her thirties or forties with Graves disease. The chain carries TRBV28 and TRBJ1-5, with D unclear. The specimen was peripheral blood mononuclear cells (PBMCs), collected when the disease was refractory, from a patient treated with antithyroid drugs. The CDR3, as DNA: TGTGCCAGCAGCCCACCGGGGCAGCCCCAGCATTTT. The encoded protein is CASSPPGQPQHF. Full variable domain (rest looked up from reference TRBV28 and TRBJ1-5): DVKVTQSSRYLVKRTGEKVFLECVQDMDHENMFWYRQDPGLGLRLIYFSYDVKMKEKGDIPEGYSVSREKKERFSLILESASTNQTSMYLCASSPPGQPQHFGDGTRLSIL.